These 16 T cell receptor beta chains came from one sample sequenced in a study of T cells in Graves' hyperthyroidism and ophthalmopathy (dated by TCRdb to the late 2010s). To prepare the library, multiplex PCR was applied. The sample was run on an Illumina HiSeq 2000. TCR beta CDR3 regions were amplified from RNA transcripts. For the first round of RT-PCR on the TCR CDR3, the HTBI primer set was used together with the Qiagen OneStep RT-PCR kit. TCRdb cleaned the public reads at Q25 with fastp, built clones with MiXCR and kept in-frame beta chains. A single entry per CDR3 protein holds the most common genes and DNA from its merged rows. This sample comprises 350,000 to 450,000 distinct CDR3 sequences, about 14% of them detected only once. Of the sample, around 28% falls within the top ten clones. The sample consisted of blood. The source of these receptors is a man over 45 with Graves' ophthalmopathy.

There are a few counts of this clonotype. The V and J genes are TRBV7-9 and TRBJ2-5, with D possibly being TRBD1 (6 bases). CDR3 size: 15 residues. CDR1 SEHNR and CDR2 FQNEAQ come from the germline V gene (reference sequence). The germline V and J ends were trimmed by 2 bases and 1 base, with 11 bases remaining between them. The CDR3 DNA follows: TGTGCCAGCAGCTTAATAACAGGGACCCAAGAGACCCAGTACTTC. Translating it yields CASSLITGTQETQYF.

This clonotype was seen repeatedly, ten times or more. The rearrangement joins TRBV2 to TRBJ2-7, with TRBD1 matching over 7 bases. This CDR3 contains 14 residues. The V gene end was trimmed by 6 bases and the J gene end by 2 bases; junction bases not matched to a gene: 7. Germline V gene sequence: CDR1 SNHLY, CDR2 FYNNEI. In nucleotides, the CDR3 is TGTGCCAGCAGGAAACAGGGGCGGGCCTACGAGCAGTACTTC. Its protein product is CASRKQGRAYEQYF.

Many counts were recorded for this clonotype. The chain carries TRBV3-1 and TRBJ2-7; 11 bases map to TRBD1. The CDR3 totals 15 residues. The J segment lost 4 bases and the V segment lost 4 bases, leaving 6 bases of the junction unmatched. Germline V lookup: CDR1 LGHDT, CDR2 YNNKEL (reference sequence). CDR3 coding DNA: TGTGCCAGCAGCCGGTCGGGGACAGGGGGTTACGAGCAGTACTTC. This gives the protein CASSRSGTGGYEQYF.

CDR3 sequence (DNA): TGTGCCAGCAGCTTGGCCCCGGGACTAGCGGGGATGGCGGATACGCAGTATTTT. Translated: CASSLAPGLAGMADTQYF. The chain is built from TRBV7-8 and TRBJ2-3, with TRBD2 matching 13 bases. The CDR3 is 18 amino acids. Losses at the gene ends were 3 bases for V and 6 bases for J; bases not matched to a gene: 12. Germline loops: CDR1 SGHVS, CDR2 FQNEAQ.

J is TRBJ1-2 and V is TRBV28, with a tentative D call TRBD1 (5 bases). This CDR3 comprises 12 residues. V lost 6 bases to trimming and J lost 4 bases, with 9 bases between them. Germline V gives CDR1 MDHEN, CDR2 SYDVKM. The CDR3 nucleotides read TGTGCCAGCAGCCGACAGATCTATGGCTACACCTTC. Encoded protein: CASSRQIYGYTF.

This clonotype was picked up many times. The chain has TRBV3-1 and TRBJ2-5; 11 positions match TRBD2. This CDR3 spans 17 amino acids. Unmatched junction bases numbered 9, after V lost 1 base and J lost 5 bases. Germline CDR1 and CDR2: LGHDT and YNNKEL (reference sequence). CDR3 in DNA: TGTGCCAGCAGCCAAGGTCTAGCGGGAGGAACCCGGGAGACCCAGTACTTC. The encoded protein is CASSQGLAGGTRETQYF.

The table lists this clonotype with many counts. The gene calls are TRBV12-3 or TRBV12-4 and TRBJ2-3; D is uncertain. V lost 9 bases, J lost 3 bases, and 13 bases lay in between. The CDR3 has 13 amino acids. The CDR3 here is CASRRTPTDTQYF. The CDR3 DNA sequence: TGTGCCAGTAGACGAACACCAACAGATACGCAGTATTTT.

This clonotype was counted ten times or more. The genes are TRBV20-1 and TRBJ1-6, with D possibly being TRBD1 (6 bases). CDR1 is DFQATT and CDR2 is SNEGSKA in the germline V gene (reference sequence). The V and J ends lost 5 bases and 7 bases respectively, with 18 bases between them. The CDR3 length is 15 residues. The CDR3 bases are TGCAGTGCTCCAGAGCTACAGGGTAACAATTCACCCCTCCACTTT. Translation gives CSAPELQGNNSPLHF.

This clonotype appeared many times. This chain uses TRBV10-3 with TRBJ2-7, with TRBD2 as a possible D gene (5 bases). This CDR3 spans 15 amino acids. The germline gives CDR1 ENHRY, CDR2 SYGVKD. Trimming pared 7 bases from V and 4 bases from J, leaving 20 bases between. The CDR3 sequence: CAITGGPPTSYEQYF. The DNA of the CDR3 is TGTGCCATCACGGGCGGGCCCCCAACGTCTTACGAGCAGTACTTC.

In its sample, this clonotype was seen many times. This chain connects TRBV6-1 to TRBJ1-5, with D possibly matching TRBD1 (6 bases). V gave up 7 bases and J gave up 5 bases, with 18 bases separating them. This CDR3 spans 15 amino acids. Germline values: CDR1 MNHNS, CDR2 SASEGT. The CDR3 DNA sequence: TGTGCCAGCACCATGACAGGTCAGGGGCATCAGCCCCAGCATTTT. Amino acids: CASTMTGQGHQPQHF.

This clonotype was counted ten times or more. V gene TRBV6-1 combines with J gene TRBJ2-7, with D unclear. The CDR3 totals 16 residues. Germline V CDR1 and CDR2: MNHNS, SASEGT. The V end was cut by 2 bases, the J end by 4 bases, with 18 bases between. The CDR3 region is CASSEISGLGLYEQYF. For the CDR3, the DNA is TGTGCCAGCAGTGAAATATCGGGTTTAGGTTTATACGAGCAGTACTTC.

This clonotype was detected ten times or more. The chain is built from TRBV6-1 and TRBJ2-1; 7 bases agree with TRBD2. Germline V CDR1 and CDR2: MNHNS, SASEGT. CDR3 length equals 16 residues. Trimming at V came to 5 bases and at J to 6 bases, leaving 13 bases not matched to a gene. CDR3 residues: CASSYRVDPGGNEQFF. The DNA for the CDR3 is TGTGCCAGCAGTTATCGGGTTGACCCGGGGGGCAATGAGCAGTTCTTC.

This clonotype has only a few counts. V and J are TRBV5-4 and TRBJ2-1; D gene unclear. The CDR3 sequence is 13 residues long. V was trimmed by 9 bases and J by 0 bases, leaving 10 bases between them. Germline V gives CDR1 SGHNT, CDR2 YYREEE (reference sequence). CDR3 sequence: CATGPSSYNEQFF. As DNA, the CDR3 is TGTGCCACCGGACCCAGCTCCTACAATGAGCAGTTCTTC.

This clonotype was found many times. V gene TRBV27 combines with J gene TRBJ1-1; D is possibly TRBD1 (5 bases). Germline CDR1 and CDR2: MNHEY and SMNVEV (reference sequence). The V end lost 10 bases, the J end lost 1 base, and 16 bases lay between the germline ends. CDR3 size: 14 residues. CDR3: CAIRASGWNTEAFF. The DNA for the CDR3 is TGTGCCATCAGGGCTAGCGGTTGGAACACTGAAGCTTTCTTT.

At least ten counts were recorded for this clonotype. The chain combines TRBV3-1 with TRBJ2-1; D perhaps matches TRBD2 (6 bases). CDR3 length: 19 residues. V gave up 4 bases and J gave up 10 bases, with 32 bases separating them. Germline V gene data show CDR1 as LGHDT and CDR2 as YNNKEL (reference sequence). As DNA, the CDR3 is TGTGCCAGCAGCCCTACTCGGACGGAGGGGTCCTCTCGTTACCACGAGCAGTTCTTC. This gives the protein CASSPTRTEGSSRYHEQFF.

There are many counts of this clonotype. The chain couples TRBV28 to TRBJ2-7; tentatively, D is TRBD1 (6 bases). The V gene's germline CDR1 is MDHEN and CDR2 SYDVKM. Trimming shortened V by 3 bases and J by 7 bases, and 13 bases separated the two germline ends. This CDR3 has 13 residues. CDR3 DNA: TGTGCCAGCAGTTTCGCCATAGGGGGTGAGCAGTACTTC. This encodes CASSFAIGGEQYF. Full variable domain (missing parts from reference TRBV28 and TRBJ2-7): DVKVTQSSRYLVKRTGEKVFLECVQDMDHENMFWYRQDPGLGLRLIYFSYDVKMKEKGDIPEGYSVSREKKERFSLILESASTNQTSMYLCASSFAIGGEQYFGPGTRLTVT.